The 18 T cell receptor beta chains listed next were all sequenced from one sample in a study of cytomegalovirus exposure and HLA in healthy donors. PCR was performed using 60 Vbeta and 13 Jbeta primers. Assay: immunoSEQ multiplex PCR; the TCRdb copy retains only in-frame clones and omits some. Altogether 150,000 to 200,000 clones are present, 77% being singletons, with the ten largest covering approximately 1.5%. Sequencing used PBMCs. All receptors come from a woman in her thirties in good health and CMV-seropositive.

This sequence joins TRBV6-5 and TRBJ1-2; D unresolved. The CDR3 totals 11 residues. The V gene's germline CDR1 is MNHEY and CDR2 SVGAGI. Trimming took off 5 bases at V and 4 bases at J, with 5 bases between the two ends. The CDR3 reads CASSPSYGYTF. The CDR3 DNA is TGTGCCAGCAGTCCTAGCTATGGCTACACCTTC.

This clone has just one count. The chain combines TRBV5-1 with TRBJ2-5; the match to TRBD2 covers 12 bases. Germline V gene data show CDR1 as SGHRS and CDR2 as YFSETQ. Losses at the gene ends were 8 bases for V and 1 base for J; bases not matched to a gene: 6. This CDR3 is built from 15 residues. This CDR3 is CASGTSGYFQETQYF. In DNA form, the CDR3 reads TGCGCCAGTGGGACTAGCGGGTACTTCCAAGAGACCCAGTACTTC.

This chain uses TRBV25-1 with TRBJ1-4; a weak D match, TRBD1 (6 bases). From germline, CDR1 is MGHDK and CDR2 SYGVNS. The CDR3 totals 15 residues. V shed 0 bases and J shed 10 bases, with 15 bases lying between them. This CDR3 reads CASSEYGTGMGKLFF. CDR3 DNA: TGTGCCAGCAGTGAATATGGCACAGGGATGGGAAAACTGTTTTTT.

The rearrangement joins TRBV4-1 to TRBJ2-3; D might be TRBD1 (6 bases). V lost 1 base and J lost 5, with 16 bases in between. CDR3 length: 16 amino acids. Germline V gene lookup returns CDR1 MGHRA and CDR2 YSYEKL. CDR3 protein: CASSQAPGERRDTQYF. Written as DNA, the CDR3 is TGCGCCAGCAGCCAAGCGCCAGGGGAGAGGAGAGATACGCAGTATTTT.

The chain recombines TRBV2 with TRBJ2-2; weak D call: TRBD2 (5 bases). This CDR3 region has 15 residues. From germline, CDR1 is SNHLY and CDR2 FYNNEI. V was pared by 4 bases and J by 4 bases, with 13 bases between. CDR3 in DNA: TGTGCCAGCAGTGCCGGCGGGCGCAGCACCGGGGAGCTGTTTTTT. Translated, it gives CASSAGGRSTGELFF. The whole variable domain, remainder taken from reference TRBV2 and TRBJ2-2, is EPEVTQTPSHQVTQMGQEVILRCVPISNHLYFYWYRQILGQKVEFLVSFYNNEISEKSEIFDDQFSVERPDGSNFTLKIRSTKLEDSAMYFCASSAGGRSTGELFFGEGSRLTVL.

The chain employs TRBV4-3 and TRBJ2-1, with TRBD2 matching 9 bases. The CDR3 is made up of 15 amino acids. V shed 0 bases, J shed 7 bases, and the junction held 4 bases outside the gene matches. Germline V gives CDR1 LGHNA, CDR2 YSLEER. CDR3 region: CASSQDLAGENEQFF. The CDR3 DNA reads as TGCGCCAGCAGCCAAGATTTAGCGGGAGAGAATGAGCAGTTCTTC.

This clone was counted a few times. The chain recombines TRBV6-1 with TRBJ2-1; 7 nucleotides agree with TRBD2. V shed 4 bases, J shed 6 bases, and the junction held 12 bases outside the gene matches. The CDR3 length is 16 residues. Germline CDR1 is MNHNS and CDR2 is SASEGT. The CDR3 nucleotides read TGTGCCAGCAGTGGAAAAAGCGGGACTGGCAGCAATGAGCAGTTCTTC. It specifies CASSGKSGTGSNEQFF.

Of note for this clone: Other DNA sequences within the sample encode an identical CDR3. The genes are TRBV5-1 and TRBJ1-1; TRBD1 matches at 8 bases. Germline CDR1 is SGHRS and CDR2 is YFSETQ. V shed 4 bases and J 4 bases; nucleotides not matched to a gene: 6. The CDR3 sequence is 14 residues long. Here the CDR3 DNA reads TGCGCCAGCAGCCCTGGACAGGGTGTCACTGAAGCTTTCTTT. This gives the protein CASSPGQGVTEAFF.

The gene calls are TRBV5-4 and TRBJ1-5, with D possibly matching TRBD1 (5 bases). The CDR3 totals 14 residues. V lost 3 bases, J lost 2 bases, and 9 bases lay in between. Germline V CDR1 and CDR2: SGHNT, YYREEE (reference sequence). Here the CDR3 reads CASSWGGGNQPQHF. The DNA of the CDR3 is TGTGCCAGCAGCTGGGGCGGCGGCAATCAGCCCCAGCATTTT.

This clone was counted between two and nine times. The chain joins TRBV18 to TRBJ1-1; TRBD1 is a possible D gene (5 bases). V was pared by 4 bases and J by 3 bases, with 6 bases between. CDR1 is KGHSH, CDR2 LQKENI, per germline. This CDR3 spans 12 amino acids. The CDR3 sequence: CASSRGDTEAFF. CDR3 sequence (DNA): TGTGCCAGCTCACGGGGGGACACTGAAGCTTTCTTT.

The CDR3 nucleotides are TGTGCCAGCAGTTACGGACAGGGCGCTCGCGAGCAGTACTTC. Translating gives CASSYGQGAREQYF. The V call is TRBV6-5, the J call TRBJ2-7; 8 bases match TRBD1. V shed 2 bases and J 6 bases; nucleotides not matched to a gene: 6. The CDR3 length is 14 residues. The germline V gene encodes CDR1 MNHEY and CDR2 SVGAGI.

V and J are TRBV7-8 and TRBJ2-2; unclear D gene. The CDR3 consists of 15 residues. Trimming shortened V by 0 bases and J by 1 base, and 6 bases separated the two germline ends. Germline CDR1 and CDR2: SGHVS and FQNEAQ. As DNA, the CDR3 is TGTGCCAGCAGCTTAGCGGGCCTGAACACCGGGGAGCTGTTTTTT. Protein sequence: CASSLAGLNTGELFF.

This clone showed up just once. The chain employs TRBV28 and TRBJ2-2; D perhaps matches TRBD1 (6 bases). The germline gives CDR1 MDHEN, CDR2 SYDVKM. This CDR3 comprises 15 residues. Trimming left V 3 bases short and J 4 bases short, with 12 bases between. The CDR3 nucleotides are TGTGCCAGCAGTTTGGCAGGGGATAGCACCGGGGAGCTGTTTTTT. Translated, it gives CASSLAGDSTGELFF. Full variable domain (rest looked up from reference TRBV28 and TRBJ2-2): DVKVTQSSRYLVKRTGEKVFLECVQDMDHENMFWYRQDPGLGLRLIYFSYDVKMKEKGDIPEGYSVSREKKERFSLILESASTNQTSMYLCASSLAGDSTGELFFGEGSRLTVL.

The CDR3 region has the DNA TGTGCCAGCAGCCGCCGACTAGCGACCTTCGGCGGTCATACGCAGTATTTT. Translated, it gives CASSRRLATFGGHTQYF. This sequence joins TRBV5-8 and TRBJ2-3, with 8 bases lining up with TRBD2. V shed 4 bases and J 7 bases; nucleotides not matched to a gene: 17. The CDR3 covers 17 residues. Germline CDR1 reads SGHTS; CDR2 reads YDEGEE.

V is TRBV28 and J is TRBJ1-4, with D perhaps matching TRBD1 (5 bases). Germline values: CDR1 MDHEN, CDR2 SYDVKM. This CDR3 is 14 amino acids long. V lost 6 bases to trimming and J lost 5 bases, with 13 bases between them. DNA of the CDR3: TGTGCCAGCAGATTTGACAGACGGAATGAAAAACTGTTTTTT. Protein product: CASRFDRRNEKLFF.

The rearrangement uses TRBV10-3 and TRBJ1-5; D uncertain. With 3 bases removed from V and 3 bases from J, the gap between germline ends came to 9 bases. The germline gives CDR1 ENHRY, CDR2 SYGVKD. The CDR3 runs 14 residues. The CDR3 sequence is CAISEGGYNQPQHF. Here the CDR3 DNA reads TGTGCCATCAGTGAAGGAGGGTACAATCAGCCCCAGCATTTT.

This rearrangement joins TRBV5-1 to TRBJ2-1; D is perhaps TRBD1 (6 bases). V lost 4 bases, J lost 0 bases, and 17 bases lay in between. The CDR3 runs 17 residues. CDR1 and CDR2 (germline): SGHRS, YFSETQ. The CDR3 is CASSPIDRRSSYNEQFF. The CDR3 nucleotides are TGCGCCAGCAGCCCAATTGACAGGAGAAGCTCCTACAATGAGCAGTTCTTC.

The chain recombines TRBV18 with TRBJ2-7; 8 bases map to TRBD1. The V gene end was trimmed by 1 base and the J gene end by 7 bases; junction bases not matched to a gene: 15. The CDR3 length is 17 residues. CDR1 is KGHSH, CDR2 LQKENI, per germline. The CDR3: CASSPRFPGQGPSEQYF. The CDR3 region has the DNA TGTGCCAGCTCACCACGATTTCCAGGACAGGGACCGTCTGAGCAGTACTTC.